This T cell receptor beta chain was documented in a study of beta chain features in type 1 diabetes. The wider study: What patients shared with healthy donors was a similar profile of age, gender and cell yields. Examination of sorted cells across all samples involved 100 million or so cells. Regarding the study as a whole: Whether HLA type affects TCRB rearrangement stayed undetermined in the present work.

What was sequenced were expressed TCRB transcripts, since all of the isolated RNA had been reverse transcribed. Profiling relied on immunoSEQ multiplex PCR, and the TCRdb table lists in-frame clones only, not all of them. The top ten hold about 0.05% of the sample, which has about 260,000 clones, 68% seen once. To note about this clone: The antigen remains undetermined.

Cells sorted by CD45RO/CCR7/CD25/CD127/CD95/CD27 comprised CD4+ naive, central memory, regulatory and stem cell-like memory cells. The sequenced sample consisted of naive CD4+ T cells from blood. This TCR was recovered from a young man in good health.

CDR3 sequence (DNA): TGCGCCAGCAGCCAAAAACCTCCGGGACTCTGGGGAGCCTACAATGAGCAGTTCTTC. Translating it yields CASSQKPPGLWGAYNEQFF. The rearrangement joins TRBV4-3 to TRBJ2-1, with a possible D match to TRBD2 (6 bases). Trimming took off 2 bases at V and 2 bases at J, with 22 bases between the two ends. The V gene's germline CDR1 is LGHNA and CDR2 YSLEER. The CDR3 contains 19 residues.